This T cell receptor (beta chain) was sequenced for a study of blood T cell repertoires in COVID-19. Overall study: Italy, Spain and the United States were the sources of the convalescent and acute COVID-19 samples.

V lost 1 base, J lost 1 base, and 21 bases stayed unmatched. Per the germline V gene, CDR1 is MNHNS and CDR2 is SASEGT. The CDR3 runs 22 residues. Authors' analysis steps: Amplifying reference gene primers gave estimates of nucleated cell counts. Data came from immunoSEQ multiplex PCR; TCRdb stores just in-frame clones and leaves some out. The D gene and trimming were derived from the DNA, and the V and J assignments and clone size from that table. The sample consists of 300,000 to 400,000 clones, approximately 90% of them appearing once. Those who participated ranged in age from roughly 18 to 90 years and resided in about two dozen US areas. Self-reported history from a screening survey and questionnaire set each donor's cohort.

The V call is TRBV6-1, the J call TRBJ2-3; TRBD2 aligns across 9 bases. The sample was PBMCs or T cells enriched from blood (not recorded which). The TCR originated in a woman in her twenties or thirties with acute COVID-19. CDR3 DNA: TGTGCCAGCAGTGAAGTAATTAGAGGTAGCGGGGGCCCTCGGGATGGCACAGATACGCAGTATTTT. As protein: CASSEVIRGSGGPRDGTDTQYF.